Listed here is a single TCR beta chain. This specimen belongs to a study of shared clonotypes between healthy human individuals. Replicate PCRs for sorted subsets used 200 ng DNA; this equaled 25,000 to 30,000 T cell genomes. Original analysis: ImmunoSEQ gave junction-only sequences without quality scores, so filtering differed. The protocol was immunoSEQ multiplex PCR, while the TCRdb copy is restricted to in-frame clones and leaves out a portion. The V and J calls and clone size were taken over from that table, and D and trimming were inferred from the DNA. The sample has some 1.5 million clones, under 99% seen once. The germline V gene encodes CDR1 LGHNA and CDR2 YSLEER. J gave up 4 bases and V 4 bases, and 15 bases lay outside the gene matches. The CDR3 spans 17 residues.

Material: naive CD4+ T cells sorted from blood. Documented subset: CD45RA+ positively selected. The rearrangement joins TRBV4-3 to TRBJ1-2; 7 nucleotides line up with TRBD1. This TCR was recovered from a young man in good health. CDR3 region: CASSPEPYRGGGYGYTF. CDR3 DNA: TGCGCCAGCAGCCCCGAACCCTACAGGGGAGGAGGCTATGGCTACACCTTC.